The clone carrying this T cell receptor (beta chain) was detected once. What it recognizes is unknown. Method: immunoSEQ multiplex PCR; TCRdb's copy keeps in-frame clones and lacks some. Altogether nearly 4,500 clones are present, around three quarters being singletons, with the ten largest covering more than 14%. Intraepithelial and lamina propria lymphocytes were freed from processed graft tissue. Trimming took off 1 base at V and 8 bases at J, with 7 bases between the two ends. The CDR3 covers 12 residues. CDR1 is SGHVS and CDR2 is FNYEAQ in the germline V gene. This record comes from a study of graft-versus-host responses after intestinal transplantation. Whole-study results and caveats: Graft-donor T cell macrochimerism in patients accompanied high graft-versus-host to host-versus-graft clonal ratios in allografts. Peak circulating GvH clone levels tracked with early post-transplant HvG declines. GvH clones turned up in recipient marrow; some had shown up first in ileum or blood.

The V call is TRBV7-6, the J call TRBJ2-3; weak D call: TRBD1 (6 bases). Sequenced here: ileum tissue, sampled 338 days after intestinal transplantation. The clonotype comes from a human patient who received an intestinal transplant, so some T cells may come from the graft donor. The CDR3 bases are TGTGCCAGCAGCTTAGAAGGGGGTACGCAGTATTTT. Translation: CASSLEGGTQYF.